What follows are 17 T cell receptor beta chains derived from one specimen sequenced in a study of cytomegalovirus exposure and HLA in healthy donors. A multiplex PCR was run with 60 Vbeta primers and 13 Jbeta primers. Sequencing was performed with immunoSEQ multiplex PCR; in TCRdb, only in-frame clones are kept and a portion is missing. The sample has 75,000 to 90,000 clones, under 80% seen once. Sequencing was performed on PBMCs. The origin of the receptors is a human donor in good health.

The chain joins TRBV7-9 to TRBJ1-1, with a weak D call TRBD1 (5 bases). Germline CDR1 is SEHNR and CDR2 is FQNEAQ (reference sequence). V was pared by 2 bases and J by 5 bases, with 9 bases between. This CDR3 spans 13 amino acids. CDR3 amino acids: CASSLTRETEAFF. The CDR3 coding sequence is TGTGCCAGCAGCTTAACCAGGGAAACTGAAGCTTTCTTT.

This clone was seen only a few times. The CDR3: CASSLGEGAEAFF. DNA for the CDR3: TGTGCCAGCAGCTTAGGAGAGGGGGCTGAAGCTTTCTTT. The J gene is TRBJ1-1, the V gene TRBV7-2, with D perhaps TRBD1 (6 bases). V gave up 1 base and J gave up 6 bases, with 9 bases separating them. Germline V lookup: CDR1 SGHTA, CDR2 FQGNSA. CDR3 length: 13 residues.

This clone was observed a single time. The chain has TRBV5-6 and TRBJ2-3; D unclear. Trimming left V 0 bases short and J 6 bases short, with 2 bases between. Germline loops: CDR1 SGHDT, CDR2 YYEEEE. The CDR3 extends over 11 amino acids. The CDR3 nucleotides read TGTGCCAGCAGCTTGGCGGATACGCAGTATTTT. Translated: CASSLADTQYF.

The chain recombines TRBV5-4 with TRBJ2-3; 8 positions agree with TRBD1. This CDR3 spans 14 amino acids. Per germline, CDR1 SGHNT and CDR2 YYREEE (reference sequence). The V gene end was trimmed by 4 bases and the J gene end by 1 base; junction bases not matched to a gene: 2. The CDR3 sequence is CASSLDRGTDTQYF. CDR3 DNA sequence: TGTGCCAGCAGCCTGGACAGGGGCACAGATACGCAGTATTTT.

This clone was observed a handful of times. In DNA form, the CDR3 reads TGTGCCAGCAGTCCCAGACAGGCCCGCCAAGAGACCCAGTACTTC. Amino acid sequence: CASSPRQARQETQYF. The V and J genes are TRBV6-6 and TRBJ2-5; possible D gene TRBD1, 6 bases. This CDR3 region has 15 residues. CDR1 and CDR2 from the germline V gene are MNHNY and SVGAGI (reference sequence). V lost 5 bases, J lost 1 base, and 14 bases lay in between.

The rearrangement links TRBV6-1 to TRBJ1-1; TRBD1 aligns across 8 bases. J gave up 10 bases and V 5 bases, and 12 bases lay outside the gene matches. Germline lookup yields CDR1 MNHNS and CDR2 SASEGT. The CDR3 is made up of 14 amino acids. The CDR3 coding sequence is TGTGCCAGCAGTTCGCAGGGGGCTATTGGCGGAGCTTTCTTT. Translation gives CASSSQGAIGGAFF.

V and J are TRBV6-5 and TRBJ1-2, with D unresolved. This CDR3 spans 12 amino acids. The germline gives CDR1 MNHEY, CDR2 SVGAGI. V was shortened by 4 bases and J by 8 bases, with 11 bases between the two germline ends. CDR3 DNA: TGTGCCAGCAGTTCCCCCAGAGGAGGCTACACCTTC. Protein: CASSSPRGGYTF.

The chain links TRBV7-2 to TRBJ2-3, with 9 bases that match TRBD2. The CDR3 totals 14 residues. V dropped 3 bases and J dropped 6; count of bases not matched to a gene: 4. Per the germline V gene, CDR1 is SGHTA and CDR2 is FQGNSA. The CDR3 is CASSFQRGEDTQYF. The CDR3 nucleotides are TGTGCCAGCAGCTTTCAGCGGGGGGAGGATACGCAGTATTTT.

V is TRBV4-3 and J is TRBJ1-2; D is unclear. The CDR3 extends over 11 amino acids. V dropped 3 bases and J dropped 7 bases, with 6 bases sitting between them. Germline assignment: CDR1 LGHNA and CDR2 YSLEER. In nucleotides, the CDR3 is TGCGCCAGCAGCCATGCGGGTGGCTACACCTTC. This translates into CASSHAGGYTF.

This sequence joins TRBV18 and TRBJ1-2; D is unresolved. Germline values: CDR1 KGHSH, CDR2 LQKENI. The V gene lost 2 bases and the J gene lost 2 bases, with 9 bases spanning the gap. The CDR3 is 14 amino acids. Written as DNA, the CDR3 is TGTGCCAGCTCACCAGAGCTCGGGAACTATGGCTACACCTTC. Protein: CASSPELGNYGYTF.

The CDR3 nucleotides read TGCGCCAGCAGCCACCTGACAGGGAGCACCTACGAGCAGTACTTC. It codes for CASSHLTGSTYEQYF. This chain connects TRBV4-3 to TRBJ2-7; 7 nucleotides line up with TRBD1. From germline, CDR1 is LGHNA and CDR2 YSLEER. The trim removed 3 bases at V and 2 bases at J, leaving 7 bases unmatched. The CDR3 spans 15 residues.

The chain combines TRBV25-1 with TRBJ2-6; D gene unclear. The CDR3 has 16 amino acids. Deletions cut 1 base from V and 7 bases from J, with 14 bases between. Germline V gene sequence: CDR1 MGHDK, CDR2 SYGVNS. The CDR3 DNA reads as TGTGCCAGCAGTGAATCATTATTACAGAGTGCCAACGTCCTGACTTTC. Translating gives CASSESLLQSANVLTF.

J is TRBJ2-2 and V is TRBV6-1; D not resolved. V lost 4 bases, J lost 1 base, and 10 bases lay in between. There are 15 residues in the CDR3. Germline V gene lookup returns CDR1 MNHNS and CDR2 SASEGT. CDR3 nucleotide sequence: TGTGCCAGCAGTGTAGGCAGGAAGAACACCGGGGAGCTGTTTTTT. It yields the protein CASSVGRKNTGELFF.

This clone appeared a single time. The J gene is TRBJ2-7, the V gene TRBV11-3; D ambiguous. The V gene lost 0 bases and the J gene lost 4 bases, with 7 bases spanning the gap. Germline CDR1 SGHNT, CDR2 YENEEA. This CDR3 contains 13 residues. The CDR3 region has the DNA TGTGCCAGCAGCTTAGATGGCGGTTACGAGCAGTACTTC. This translates into CASSLDGGYEQYF.

With respect to this clone: The sample contains more than one DNA sequence encoding this CDR3. V and J are TRBV5-1 and TRBJ2-7, with D tentatively TRBD2 (5 bases). This CDR3 region has 14 residues. Trimming cost V 0 bases and J 0 bases, with 7 bases left between them. Germline V gives CDR1 SGHRS, CDR2 YFSETQ. The CDR3 spells CASSLAGSSYEQYF. The CDR3 bases are TGCGCCAGCAGCTTGGCGGGAAGCTCCTACGAGCAGTACTTC.

This chain connects TRBV2 to TRBJ1-1, with a tentative D call TRBD1 (5 bases). There are 15 residues in the CDR3. Per the germline V gene, CDR1 is SNHLY and CDR2 is FYNNEI. The V end was cut by 5 bases, the J end by 4 bases, with 17 bases between. The CDR3 bases are TGTGCCAGCAGTAGGGAGGGGCCCGACCTCACTGAAGCTTTCTTT. It codes for CASSREGPDLTEAFF.

The chain is built from TRBV7-2 and TRBJ2-7, with 10 bases that match TRBD1. Trimming at V came to 1 base and at J to 6 bases, leaving 3 bases not matched to a gene. CDR1 SGHTA and CDR2 FQGNSA come from the germline V gene. The CDR3 totals 14 residues. In DNA, the CDR3 is TGTGCCAGCAGCTTAGTGGGACAGGGGTCCGAGCAGTACTTC. This sequence encodes CASSLVGQGSEQYF.